A selection of T cell receptor beta chains follows, all from one sample in a study of T cells after yellow fever vaccination. TCRdb re-derived calls from the 5' RACE reads in MiXCR, one entry per CDR3 protein. The profile shows a few hundred thousand distinct CDR3 sequences, around a sixth of them singletons. The specimen was PBMCs, collected before the yellow fever booster vaccination. These receptor sequences come from a man between 18 and 35 years old who received the YFV17D yellow fever vaccine. CDR3s include the opening cysteine and the closing phenylalanine or tryptophan. D genes are given only for firm matches. Where a row states a size, it is once, few, many or the class of an expanded clone; other rows omit it.

CATSSSGGWNEQFF	TGTGCCACCAGTTCTAGCGGGGGGTGGAATGAGCAGTTCTTC	TRBD2	14	TRBV24-1	TRBJ2-1	few
CASSLSREQNIQYF	TGTGCCAGCAGCTTATCCAGGGAGCAAAACATTCAGTACTTC	.	14	TRBV7-9	TRBJ2-4	.
CASSQRSGGSTDTQYF	TGCGCCAGCAGCCAAAGGAGCGGGGGAAGCACAGATACGCAGTATTTT	TRBD2	16	TRBV4-3	TRBJ2-3	few
CASSQDPVAVGSHRTNTEAFF	TGCGCCAGCAGCCAAGACCCAGTGGCGGTAGGATCCCATAGAACTAACACTGAAGCTTTCTTT	.	21	TRBV4-3	TRBJ1-1	.
CSARLVGGQGYTF	TGCAGTGCTAGACTGGTGGGGGGTCAGGGCTACACCTTC	.	13	TRBV20-1	TRBJ1-2	.
CASSEDDYGYTF	TGTGCCAGCAGCGAGGACGACTATGGCTACACCTTC	.	12	TRBV7-8	TRBJ1-2	.
CASSQTNRDSNEKLFF	TGTGCCAGCAGCCAGACCAACCGGGACAGTAATGAAAAACTGTTTTTT	TRBD1	16	TRBV4-2	TRBJ1-4	few
CASSAGTDSITDTQYF	TGCGCCAGCAGCGCCGGGACAGACTCCATCACAGATACGCAGTATTTT	TRBD1	16	TRBV5-1	TRBJ2-3	few
CASSWAGTTSSYEQYF	TGTGCCAGCAGCTGGGCCGGGACAACGAGCTCCTACGAGCAGTACTTC	.	16	TRBV5-5	TRBJ2-7	.
CASSSPGGPHYGYTF	TGTGCCAGCAGCTCTCCGGGAGGCCCGCACTATGGCTACACCTTC	.	15	TRBV7-9	TRBJ1-2	few
CASSSSSGGRTEQFF	TGTGCCAGCAGTTCCTCTAGCGGCGGCAGGACTGAGCAGTTCTTC	TRBD2	15	TRBV6-2/TRBV6-3	TRBJ2-1	.
CASSYRTHSQPQHF	TGTGCCAGCAGTTATAGGACACATTCTCAGCCCCAGCATTTT	.	14	TRBV6-6	TRBJ1-5	.
CASSQELGSAGGTDTQYF	TGTGCCAGCAGCCAAGAACTTGGCTCAGCGGGGGGCACAGATACGCAGTATTTT	TRBD2	18	TRBV4-2	TRBJ2-3	.
CSVERADGNTIYF	TGCAGCGTTGAACGGGCAGATGGAAACACCATATATTTT	.	13	TRBV29-1	TRBJ1-3	few
CASSQDGSRQFF	TGTGCCAGCAGCCAAGATGGCTCCCGCCAGTTCTTC	.	12	TRBV4-2	TRBJ2-1	.
CASSLGRQGGPGELFF	TGTGCCAGCAGCTTAGGAAGACAGGGCGGTCCCGGGGAGCTGTTTTTT	TRBD1	16	TRBV11-1	TRBJ2-2	.
CASSSQGLHAFEKLFF	TGTGCCAGCAGCAGTCAGGGACTACATGCCTTTGAAAAACTGTTTTTT	.	16	TRBV21-1	TRBJ1-4	few
CSARVGLYGELFF	TGCAGTGCTAGAGTGGGGTTATACGGGGAGCTGTTTTTT	.	13	TRBV20-1	TRBJ2-2	few
CASSFSGFEAFF	TGTGCCAGCAGTTTCTCGGGCTTCGAAGCTTTCTTT	.	12	TRBV12-3/TRBV12-4	TRBJ1-1	.
CASSLDGTSTDTQYF	TGCGCCAGCAGCTTGGACGGCACTAGCACAGATACGCAGTATTTT	.	15	TRBV5-1	TRBJ2-3	few
CASSPSWGGVYEQYF	TGTGCCAGCAGCCCATCGTGGGGCGGGGTCTACGAGCAGTACTTC	.	15	TRBV7-2	TRBJ2-7	.
CASSQVRGGEINEQFF	TGTGCCAGCAGCCAAGTGCGCGGGGGGGAAATCAATGAGCAGTTCTTC	TRBD2	16	TRBV4-2	TRBJ2-1	few
CSVGVRASSYEQYF	TGCAGCGTAGGCGTTCGTGCCAGCTCCTACGAGCAGTACTTC	.	14	TRBV29-1	TRBJ2-7	many
CASSLGGSVNQPQHF	TGTGCCAGCAGTTTAGGGGGTTCGGTCAATCAGCCCCAGCATTTT	.	15	TRBV12-3/TRBV12-4	TRBJ1-5	many
CASSEWAVRSQETQYF	TGTGCCAGCAGTGAATGGGCGGTCAGATCACAAGAGACCCAGTACTTC	.	16	TRBV2	TRBJ2-5	few
CAIGTSQETQYF	TGTGCCATCGGGACGTCCCAAGAGACCCAGTACTTC	.	12	TRBV10-3	TRBJ2-5	.
CASSLDQRGLDTQYF	TGTGCCAGCAGCCTTGACCAGCGGGGGTTAGATACGCAGTATTTT	TRBD2	15	TRBV11-2	TRBJ2-3	few
CASIGVGETQYF	TGTGCCAGCATAGGGGTAGGGGAGACCCAGTACTTC	.	12	TRBV2	TRBJ2-5	.
CASSPGVAGGRGYNEQFF	TGTGCCAGCAGCCCCGGAGTAGCGGGGGGGCGAGGCTACAATGAGCAGTTCTTC	TRBD2	18	TRBV7-6	TRBJ2-1	many
CSATIRADSYNEQFF	TGCAGTGCCACCATTCGAGCAGACTCCTACAATGAGCAGTTCTTC	.	15	TRBV20-1	TRBJ2-1	few
CSASHRDGARGYTF	TGCAGTGCTAGCCACCGGGACGGAGCGAGAGGCTACACCTTC	.	14	TRBV20-1	TRBJ1-2	.
CSAAAGPGEKLFF	TGCAGTGCGGCGGCGGGGCCGGGTGAAAAACTGTTTTTT	.	13	TRBV20-1	TRBJ1-4	.
CASSPSQNAGEKLFF	TGTGCCAGCAGTCCGTCACAAAACGCTGGTGAAAAACTGTTTTTT	.	15	TRBV6-6	TRBJ1-4	.
CASSNTGTTGANVLTF	TGCGCCAGCAGCAATACCGGGACAACTGGGGCCAACGTCCTGACTTTC	.	16	TRBV5-1	TRBJ2-6	few
CASTRGTGLLTGELFF	TGTGCCAGCACACGAGGGACAGGGCTCCTCACCGGGGAGCTGTTTTTT	TRBD1	16	TRBV6-5	TRBJ2-2	.
CASSLTGVYNEQFF	TGTGCCAGCAGCCTAACTGGGGTTTACAATGAGCAGTTCTTC	.	14	TRBV7-9	TRBJ2-1	many
CASGTGSTDTQYF	TGTGCCAGCGGGACGGGGAGCACAGATACGCAGTATTTT	.	13	TRBV6-5	TRBJ2-3	.
CASSLVDGYYNEQFF	TGTGCCAGCAGCTTAGTGGACGGGTACTACAATGAGCAGTTCTTC	.	15	TRBV7-2	TRBJ2-1	few
CASSSSSKRVPYEQYF	TGTGCCAGCAGCTCCTCAAGTAAGCGGGTCCCCTACGAGCAGTACTTC	.	16	TRBV7-8	TRBJ2-7	few
CASSTGTGAGSQYF	TGTGCCAGCAGTACCGGGACAGGGGCAGGGTCACAGTATTTT	TRBD1	14	TRBV6-5	TRBJ2-3	few
CSARGGAEKGYTF	TGCAGTGCCCGGGGGGGGGCCGAGAAAGGCTACACCTTC	.	13	TRBV20-1	TRBJ1-2	few
CSAMPLTSGAYNEQFF	TGCAGTGCTATGCCATTGACTAGCGGGGCCTACAATGAGCAGTTCTTC	TRBD2	16	TRBV20-1	TRBJ2-1	.
CAISDRGETQYF	TGTGCCATCAGTGACAGGGGAGAGACCCAGTACTTC	.	12	TRBV10-3	TRBJ2-5	many
CSVEGRDRGPRETQYF	TGCAGCGTTGAAGGGCGTGACAGGGGGCCCCGAGAGACCCAGTACTTC	TRBD1	16	TRBV29-1	TRBJ2-5	few
CASSFRREGNQPQHF	TGTGCCAGCAGTTTTCGGCGGGAGGGCAATCAGCCCCAGCATTTT	.	15	TRBV12-3/TRBV12-4	TRBJ1-5	.
CASSEKGWTGLFTF	TGTGCCAGCAGTGAAAAAGGTTGGACCGGACTTTTCACCTTC	.	14	TRBV25-1	TRBJ1-2	few
CASSLSTEANYGYTF	TGTGCCAGCAGCTTGAGCACAGAAGCTAACTATGGCTACACCTTC	.	15	TRBV5-5	TRBJ1-2	.
CASSEGPTSTDTQYF	TGTGCCAGCAGCGAGGGACCTACAAGCACAGATACGCAGTATTTT	.	15	TRBV6-4	TRBJ2-3	.
CASSLDGLAGGYPSGANVLTF	TGCGCCAGCAGCTTGGACGGACTAGCGGGGGGCTATCCCTCTGGGGCCAACGTCCTGACTTTC	TRBD2	21	TRBV5-1	TRBJ2-6	.
CATYTRDRVNEKLFF	TGTGCCACGTACACCCGGGACAGGGTTAATGAAAAACTGTTTTTT	TRBD1	15	TRBV24-1	TRBJ1-4	.
CASSGPYYEQYF	TGTGCCAGCAGTGGGCCCTACTACGAGCAGTACTTC	.	12	TRBV27	TRBJ2-7	many
CASSQDPLSGTYNSPLHF	TGTGCCAGCAGCCAAGATCCCCTATCGGGGACCTATAATTCACCCCTCCACTTT	.	18	TRBV4-2	TRBJ1-6	.
CASSPKAGTGGRETQYF	TGTGCCAGCAGCCCCAAAGCCGGGACAGGGGGACGAGAGACCCAGTACTTC	TRBD1	17	TRBV9	TRBJ2-5	.
CASSVDSGSGANVLTF	TGTGCCAGCAGCGTAGATTCAGGGAGCGGGGCCAACGTCCTGACTTTC	.	16	TRBV7-2	TRBJ2-6	.